These 21 T cell receptor beta chains originate from one sample sequenced in a study of response to subunit inactivated influenza vaccine. Using its own MiXCR run on the RT-PCR reads, TCRdb lists one record per CDR3 protein. This table has approximately 480,000 distinct CDR3 sequences, 11% appearing once. This sample comprised PBMCs from blood, obtained roughly 6 weeks after vaccination. The origin of the receptors is a man aged 45-65 years who received an inactivated influenza vaccine.

This chain connects TRBV25-1 to TRBJ1-1; 8 nucleotides line up with TRBD1. V lost 4 bases, J lost 10 bases, and 17 bases stayed unmatched. CDR3 length equals 16 residues. Per germline, CDR1 MGHDK and CDR2 SYGVNS. In DNA form, the CDR3 reads TGTGCCAGCAGTGGCGATCCGGGACAGGTTCATGAGGGAGCTTTCTTT. Protein: CASSGDPGQVHEGAFF.

This clonotype was seen a few times. This sequence joins TRBV11-2 and TRBJ2-2, with no clear D. The V end was cut by 6 bases, the J end by 6 bases, with 14 bases between. The CDR3 loop spans 14 amino acids. CDR1 is SGHAT, CDR2 FQNNGV, per germline. In DNA, the CDR3 is TGTGCCAGCAGTCCGACCACTCCCGCCGGGGAGCTGTTTTTT. It specifies CASSPTTPAGELFF.

There are a few counts of this clonotype. This chain joins TRBV12-3 or TRBV12-4 and TRBJ1-3; a weak D match, TRBD1 (5 bases). The CDR3 spans 14 residues. V lost 2 bases, J lost 2 bases, and 7 bases lay in between. The CDR3 reads CASSLWTTGNTIYF. Here the CDR3 DNA reads TGTGCCAGCAGTTTATGGACAACTGGAAACACCATATATTTT.

The V and J genes are TRBV5-1 and TRBJ2-3; D remains unclear. The CDR3 sequence is 12 residues long. The V end lost 3 bases, the J end lost 7 bases, and 9 bases lay between the germline ends. Per the germline V gene, CDR1 is SGHRS and CDR2 is YFSETQ. CDR3 loop: CASSSDRHTQYF. CDR3 coding DNA: TGCGCCAGCAGCTCCGATCGCCATACGCAGTATTTT.

This clonotype was detected only a few times. V usage is TRBV11-1 and J usage is TRBJ2-2; 13 nucleotides align to TRBD2. The CDR3 contains 18 residues. V gave up 7 bases and J gave up 0 bases; unmatched junction bases: 8. Germline lookup yields CDR1 SGHAT and CDR2 FQDESV (reference sequence). The CDR3 DNA reads as TGTGCCAGCAAATATAGACTAGCGGGAGGCGCGAACACCGGGGAGCTGTTTTTT. Protein product: CASKYRLAGGANTGELFF.

This clonotype was counted between two and nine times. The rearrangement links TRBV6-1 to TRBJ1-6; 9 nucleotides agree with TRBD1. Germline values: CDR1 MNHNS, CDR2 SASEGT. The CDR3 sequence is 15 residues long. Trimming at V came to 2 bases and at J to 10 bases, leaving 6 bases not matched to a gene. As DNA, the CDR3 is TGTGCCAGCAGTGAACAGGGACAGGGCAGCTCACCCCTCCACTTT. Translating it yields CASSEQGQGSSPLHF.

In this sample, this clonotype turned up many times. This chain links TRBV29-1 with TRBJ2-7, with a weak D call TRBD2 (5 bases). The germline gives CDR1 SQVTM, CDR2 ANQGSEA. V lost 1 base and J lost 5, with 12 bases in between. The CDR3 spans 13 residues. CDR3 in DNA: TGCAGCGTTGAAGGTAGGAGGAAGAACGAGCAGTACTTC. It yields the protein CSVEGRRKNEQYF.

This chain uses TRBV5-6 with TRBJ2-2; D is unclear. The CDR3 is made up of 15 amino acids. The V gene lost 0 bases and the J gene lost 4 bases, with 10 bases spanning the gap. Germline values: CDR1 SGHDT, CDR2 YYEEEE. Here the CDR3 DNA reads TGTGCCAGCAGCTTGGAGTTACTGGCCACCGGGGAGCTGTTTTTT. It codes for CASSLELLATGELFF.

There are many counts of this clonotype. The V call is TRBV12-3 or TRBV12-4, the J call TRBJ2-2; 16 positions agree with TRBD2. This CDR3 comprises 20 residues. V trimming: 2 bases; J trimming: 2 bases; junction bases outside the gene matches: 8. CDR3 residues: CASSLSGLAGGPTNTGELFF. The CDR3 DNA sequence: TGTGCCAGCAGTTTATCGGGACTAGCGGGAGGGCCGACCAACACCGGGGAGCTGTTTTTT.

This clonotype has more than one count but fewer than ten. The chain carries TRBV12-3 or TRBV12-4 and TRBJ1-2; no clear D gene. Trimming took off 6 bases at V and 3 bases at J, with 14 bases between the two ends. The CDR3 consists of 14 residues. The CDR3 bases are TGTGCCAGCAGCCTACTATCAAGGGACTATGGCTACACCTTC. Its protein is CASSLLSRDYGYTF.

This clonotype was picked up a small number of times. The CDR3 DNA is TGTGCCATCTTCGGTGGGGGGGATACGCAGTATTTT. The encoded protein is CAIFGGGDTQYF. The rearrangement links TRBV10-3 to TRBJ2-3; the D gene is possibly TRBD2 (6 bases). Per germline, CDR1 ENHRY and CDR2 SYGVKD. The CDR3 loop spans 12 amino acids. Trimming stripped 8 bases from V and 6 bases from J, with 12 bases between.

This clonotype was seen a few times. J is TRBJ2-1 and V is TRBV9, with D possibly TRBD2 on 6 matching bases. Germline V gene lookup returns CDR1 SGDLS and CDR2 YYNGEE. The CDR3 sequence is 13 residues long. Trimming removed 3 bases from V and 9 bases from J, with 13 bases in between. In DNA form, the CDR3 reads TGTGCCAGCAGCGAGGGCGCCGGGGGTGAGCAGTTCTTC. Translated, it gives CASSEGAGGEQFF.

This clonotype was counted a few times. The V and J genes are TRBV5-1 and TRBJ1-1, with D tentatively TRBD1 (6 bases). Germline assignment: CDR1 SGHRS and CDR2 YFSETQ. The germline V and J ends were trimmed by 4 bases and 1 base, with 17 bases remaining between them. This CDR3 spans 16 amino acids. The CDR3 spells CASSPGTWQRNTEAFF. CDR3 nucleotide sequence: TGCGCCAGCAGCCCCGGGACATGGCAGAGGAACACTGAAGCTTTCTTT.

This clonotype was found many times. The V gene is TRBV9, the J gene TRBJ1-5, with D perhaps matching TRBD1 (5 bases). The V end was cut by 0 bases, the J end by 4 bases, with 8 bases between. The CDR3 sequence is 14 residues long. Germline CDR1 reads SGDLS; CDR2 reads YYNGEE. The CDR3 loop reads CASSVDGANQPQHF. As DNA, the CDR3 is TGTGCCAGCAGCGTAGATGGGGCGAATCAGCCCCAGCATTTT.

As for this clonotype: A much bigger clone sits one base away, suggesting this may be a read error. V gene TRBV4-2 combines with J gene TRBJ1-4; D perhaps matches TRBD1 (6 bases). The CDR3 is made up of 14 amino acids. The germline CDR1 and CDR2 sequences are LGHNA and YNFKEQ. Trimming pared 5 bases from V and 8 bases from J, leaving 15 bases between. In DNA, the CDR3 is TGTGCCAGCAGCTATCCGGGGGCGGAGGAAAAACTGTTTTTT. It is translated as CASSYPGAEEKLFF.

The chain is built from TRBV5-1 and TRBJ2-5; 12 nucleotides match TRBD2. The CDR3 loop spans 16 amino acids. V dropped 6 bases and J dropped 2; count of bases not matched to a gene: 8. CDR1 and CDR2 from the germline V gene are SGHRS and YFSETQ. The CDR3, as DNA: TGCGCCAGCACTACTAGCGGGAGGCCTGAACAAGAGACCCAGTACTTC. The encoded protein is CASTTSGRPEQETQYF. Together with reference TRBV5-1 and TRBJ2-5, the CDR3 gives the full variable domain: KAGVTQTPRYLIKTRGQQVTLSCSPISGHRSVSWYQQTPGQGLQFLFEYFSETQRNKGNFPGRFSGRQFSNSRSEMNVSTLELGDSALYLCASTTSGRPEQETQYFGPGTRLLVL.

This clonotype has more than one count but fewer than ten. This chain uses TRBV7-9 with TRBJ1-2; TRBD1 matches 8 bases. V shed 6 bases, J shed 10 bases, and the junction held 19 bases outside the gene matches. CDR1 and CDR2 (germline): SEHNR, FQNEAQ (reference sequence). The CDR3 is 16 amino acids. The CDR3 spells CASRHRRTGTGDAYTF. As DNA, the CDR3 is TGTGCCAGCAGGCATAGGCGGACAGGGACCGGGGATGCCTACACCTTC.

This chain connects TRBV18 to TRBJ1-2; TRBD1 matches at 7 bases. From germline, CDR1 is KGHSH and CDR2 LQKENI. After removal of 1 base from V and 7 bases from J, the junction contained 6 bases not matched to a gene. The CDR3 length is 14 residues. The CDR3, as DNA: TGTGCCAGCTCACCACAGGGACAGCTTCCTGGCTACACCTTC. Protein product: CASSPQGQLPGYTF.

In this sample, this clonotype turned up many times. CDR3 in DNA: TGTGCCAGCAGGAAAGCCGTTGGACAGCTCCTAGAGCAGTACTTC. Encoded protein: CASRKAVGQLLEQYF. This chain uses TRBV6-1 with TRBJ2-7; a possible D gene is TRBD1 (6 bases). V dropped 6 bases and J dropped 7 bases, with 22 bases sitting between them. Germline V gene sequence: CDR1 MNHNS, CDR2 SASEGT. CDR3 length: 15 amino acids.

Many counts were recorded for this clonotype. V is TRBV13 and J is TRBJ2-5; D is ambiguous. This CDR3 spans 13 amino acids. Germline V gene sequence: CDR1 PRHDT, CDR2 FYEKMQ (reference sequence). The V gene lost 1 base and the J gene lost 0 bases, with 3 bases spanning the gap. CDR3 sequence (DNA): TGTGCCAGCAGCTTAGCCTACCAAGAGACCCAGTACTTC. Translated: CASSLAYQETQYF.

V and J are TRBV24-1 and TRBJ1-2, with TRBD1 matching 9 bases. V dropped 4 bases and J dropped 3; count of bases not matched to a gene: 2. CDR3 size: 14 residues. Germline CDR1 and CDR2: KGHDR and SFDVKD. This CDR3 reads CATSETGGDYGYTF. In DNA form, the CDR3 reads TGTGCCACCAGTGAAACAGGGGGCGACTATGGCTACACCTTC.